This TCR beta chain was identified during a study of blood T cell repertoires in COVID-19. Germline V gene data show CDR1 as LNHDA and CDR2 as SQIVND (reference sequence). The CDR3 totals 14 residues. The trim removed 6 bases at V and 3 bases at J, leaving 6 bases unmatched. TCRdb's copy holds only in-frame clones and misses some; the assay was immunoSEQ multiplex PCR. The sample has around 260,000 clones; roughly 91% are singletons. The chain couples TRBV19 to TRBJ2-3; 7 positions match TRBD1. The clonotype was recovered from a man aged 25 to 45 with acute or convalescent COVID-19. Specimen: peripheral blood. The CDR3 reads CASRMTGRTDTQYF. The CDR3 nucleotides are TGTGCCAGTAGGATGACAGGGAGAACAGATACGCAGTATTTT.